This TCR beta chain comes out of a study of T cells in Graves' hyperthyroidism and ophthalmopathy. There are many counts of this clonotype. J lost 6 bases, V lost 4 bases, and 11 bases had no gene match. In germline, CDR1 is MDHEN, CDR2 SYDVKM. This CDR3 spans 16 amino acids. The investigators amplified TCR beta CDR3 regions from RNA transcripts. The HTBI primer set served for first-round RT-PCR of the TCR CDR3. Each CDR3 protein gets one entry after TCRdb re-called the multiplex PCR reads with MiXCR. Of about half a million distinct CDR3 sequences in the sample, 20% to 25% were seen once. The chain carries TRBV28 and TRBJ1-2, with 10 nucleotides matching TRBD1. The clonotype was recovered from a young man with Graves' hyperthyroidism. Specimen: blood. CDR3 in amino acids: CASSSPGQGLGNGYTF. Here the CDR3 DNA reads TGTGCCAGCAGTTCACCGGGACAGGGGCTGGGGAATGGCTACACCTTC.